Each of the 32 T cell receptor beta chains below was sequenced from the same sample in a study of blood T cell repertoires in COVID-19 (dated by TCRdb to 2020 to 2022). Preparation of the library involved the immunoSEQ multiplex PCR assay. TCRdb took over this immuneACCESS table, retaining in-frame rearrangements with V and J assigned. Such tables are incomplete; in checked studies, under half of the missing clones stem from an unresolved V gene, and the remainder is unexplained. For this sample the table gives roughly 140,000 clones, of which roughly 79% were detected only once. 7% to 9% of the sample belongs to the ten largest clones. Material for sequencing was peripheral blood. The source of these receptors is a human donor with acute or convalescent COVID-19. The donor label of this sample is uncertain.

The V call is TRBV18, the J call TRBJ1-2; no clear D. Trimming removed 4 bases from V and 0 bases from J, with 9 bases in between. Germline values: CDR1 KGHSH, CDR2 LQKENI. CDR3 size: 14 residues. In DNA form, the CDR3 reads TGTGCCAGCTCACTAGACGGGACTAACTATGGCTACACCTTC. Protein product: CASSLDGTNYGYTF.

The genes are TRBV7-9 and TRBJ2-5; D perhaps matches TRBD2 (6 bases). This CDR3 region has 15 residues. Germline V lookup: CDR1 SEHNR, CDR2 FQNEAQ (reference sequence). The germline V and J ends were trimmed by 2 bases and 1 base, with 11 bases remaining between them. CDR3 protein: CASSLRRDLQETQYF. The DNA for the CDR3 is TGTGCCAGCAGCTTAAGGAGGGATCTCCAAGAGACCCAGTACTTC.

This chain uses TRBV24-1 with TRBJ2-5, with TRBD1 identical over 8 bases. This CDR3 spans 16 amino acids. Trimming removed 4 bases from V and 5 bases from J; junction bases left unmatched: 11. Germline values: CDR1 KGHDR, CDR2 SFDVKD. The CDR3 sequence is CATSERTGKDGETQYF. The DNA for the CDR3 is TGTGCCACCAGTGAACGGACAGGGAAAGATGGGGAGACCCAGTACTTC.

The chain combines TRBV7-6 with TRBJ1-5, with 11 bases identical to TRBD1. This CDR3 spans 15 amino acids. Trimming removed 5 bases from V and 6 bases from J; junction bases left unmatched: 6. Germline V gene data show CDR1 as SGHVS and CDR2 as FNYEAQ. The DNA for the CDR3 is TGTGCCAGCAGCCCAGGACAGGGGGCGAGTCAGCCCCAGCATTTT. It encodes CASSPGQGASQPQHF.

The V call is TRBV25-1, the J call TRBJ1-2, with TRBD1 identical over 7 bases. Germline CDR1 and CDR2: MGHDK and SYGVNS. Trimming cost V 10 bases and J 5 bases; bases outside gene matches: 10. The CDR3 runs to 13 residues. Here the CDR3 DNA reads TGTGCCACCTGGGACAGCCTAAGTTATGGCTACACCTTC. It yields the protein CATWDSLSYGYTF.

The chain combines TRBV4-1 with TRBJ2-1, with 15 bases lining up with TRBD2. V was clipped by 0 bases and J by 10 bases; unmatched bases: 10. The CDR3 has 18 residues. Germline loops: CDR1 MGHRA, CDR2 YSYEKL. The CDR3 is CASSQDMGLAGGPSEQFF. CDR3 DNA: TGCGCCAGCAGCCAAGATATGGGACTAGCGGGGGGCCCTAGCGAGCAGTTCTTC.

Worth noting for this clone: In the same sample, other DNA sequences code for this CDR3. The V gene is TRBV27, the J gene TRBJ1-1; tentative D call: TRBD1 (5 bases). Germline V gives CDR1 MNHEY, CDR2 SMNVEV (reference sequence). V was clipped by 6 bases and J by 0 bases, with 8 bases between them. The CDR3 covers 13 residues. CDR3 sequence: CASSPGLNTEAFF. The CDR3 DNA sequence: TGTGCCAGCAGCCCAGGGCTGAACACTGAAGCTTTCTTT.

V gene TRBV5-1 combines with J gene TRBJ2-7; TRBD1 is a possible D gene (7 bases). This CDR3 has 13 amino acids. Between the trimmed V and J ends, which lost 0 bases and 6 bases, there was a span of 10 bases. Looked up from germline, CDR1 is SGHRS and CDR2 is YFSETQ. The CDR3 nucleotides are TGCGCCAGCAGCTTGGGACAGGGAGGCGAGCAGTACGTC. This translates into CASSLGQGGEQYV.

The chain uses TRBV3-1 (or the pseudogene TRBV3-2) and TRBJ2-7; 13 nucleotides line up with TRBD2. Germline V gene sequence: CDR1 LGHDT, CDR2 YNNKEL (reference sequence). This CDR3 contains 15 residues. V gave up 6 bases and J gave up 9 bases; unmatched junction bases: 11. The CDR3 loop is CASRLGTSGEAGQYF. The CDR3 nucleotides read TGTGCCAGCAGACTCGGGACTAGCGGGGAGGCAGGGCAGTACTTC.

The chain has TRBV11-2 and TRBJ2-2; tentative D call: TRBD2 (7 bases). V lost 5 bases and J lost 0, with 16 bases in between. The CDR3 is 17 amino acids. CDR1 and CDR2 (germline): SGHAT, FQNNGV. CDR3: CASSPETGGPNTGELFF. The CDR3 DNA is TGTGCCAGCAGCCCCGAAACGGGGGGCCCGAACACCGGGGAGCTGTTTTTT.

The chain has TRBV24-1 and TRBJ2-3, with D perhaps TRBD1 (6 bases). V lost 2 bases and J lost 6, with 14 bases in between. The CDR3 contains 15 residues. Germline V gene data show CDR1 as KGHDR and CDR2 as SFDVKD. Here the CDR3 reads CATSDWKGGTDTQYF. The CDR3 DNA follows: TGTGCCACCAGTGATTGGAAAGGGGGTACGGATACGCAGTATTTT.

This clone was counted once. The J gene is TRBJ1-2, the V gene TRBV6-5; weak D call: TRBD1 (5 bases). V gave up 0 bases and J gave up 2 bases, with 10 bases separating them. Germline-derived CDR1 and CDR2 are MNHEY and SVGAGI. CDR3 length: 15 residues. The DNA of the CDR3 is TGTGCCAGCAGTTACTCACGGGACTACAACTATGGCTACACCTTC. Protein sequence: CASSYSRDYNYGYTF.

This chain links TRBV30 with TRBJ2-1; 8 nucleotides match TRBD1. The CDR3 spans 14 residues. Germline V gene data show CDR1 as GTSNPN and CDR2 as SVGIG (reference sequence). Trimming took 1 base from V and 7 from J; bases not matched to a gene: 6. CDR3 loop: CAWSALDRVNEQFF. In DNA, the CDR3 is TGTGCCTGGAGTGCCCTGGACAGGGTAAATGAGCAGTTCTTC.

The chain joins TRBV7-3 to TRBJ1-6, with TRBD1 matching over 7 bases. V shed 5 bases and J 5 bases; nucleotides not matched to a gene: 6. Germline CDR1 reads SGHTA; CDR2 reads FQGTGA. CDR3 size: 15 residues. The CDR3: CASSPLDRDNSPLHF. For the CDR3, the DNA is TGTGCCAGCAGCCCGCTCGACAGGGATAATTCACCCCTCCACTTT.

This clone occurred once. The gene calls are TRBV30 and TRBJ2-2, with TRBD1 as a possible D gene (5 bases). V shed 1 base and J shed 4 bases, with 7 bases lying between them. The germline CDR1 and CDR2 sequences are GTSNPN and SVGIG (reference sequence). This CDR3 is built from 13 residues. The CDR3, as DNA: TGTGCCTGGAGTGGGACATCCACCGGGGAGCTGTTTTTT. Protein sequence: CAWSGTSTGELFF.

V usage is TRBV3-1 (or the pseudogene TRBV3-2) and J usage is TRBJ1-2, with 7 nucleotides matching TRBD1. Trimming removed 3 bases from V and 6 bases from J; junction bases left unmatched: 16. The CDR3 is made up of 17 amino acids. Germline CDR1 LGHDT, CDR2 YNNKEL (reference sequence). CDR3 amino acids: CASSHAGGRSGGDGYTF. In nucleotides, the CDR3 is TGTGCCAGCAGCCACGCTGGGGGAAGGTCAGGGGGTGATGGCTACACCTTC.

This clone was counted a few times. The chain employs TRBV24-1 and TRBJ1-4; tentative D call: TRBD1 (5 bases). The CDR3 covers 13 residues. V gave up 5 bases and J gave up 10 bases, with 13 bases separating them. Germline V gives CDR1 KGHDR, CDR2 SFDVKD. CDR3 protein: CATSAPTGGKLFF. The CDR3 DNA reads as TGTGCCACCAGTGCCCCTACGGGGGGAAAACTGTTTTTT.

The genes are TRBV10-2 and TRBJ2-2; 9 nucleotides agree with TRBD1. This CDR3 spans 15 amino acids. J gave up 7 bases and V 2 bases, and 5 bases lay outside the gene matches. Per the germline V gene, CDR1 is WSHSY and CDR2 is SAAADI. The CDR3 coding sequence is TGCGCCAGCAGTGAGCGGACAGGGGCTCGCGGGGAGCTGTTTTTT. Encoded protein: CASSERTGARGELFF.

The chain couples TRBV5-5 to TRBJ2-2; 7 nucleotides match TRBD1. Losses at the gene ends were 4 bases for V and 1 base for J; bases not matched to a gene: 10. CDR1 and CDR2 from the germline V gene are SGHKS and YYEKEE (reference sequence). This CDR3 comprises 17 residues. The CDR3 DNA reads as TGTGCCAGCAGCCTATATGTCGGGACAGTGAACACCGGGGAGCTGTTTTTT. This codes for CASSLYVGTVNTGELFF.

V usage is TRBV11-3 and J usage is TRBJ1-1; weak D call: TRBD1 (5 bases). CDR3 size: 13 residues. CDR1 SGHNT and CDR2 YENEEA come from the germline V gene. V lost 0 bases to trimming and J lost 6 bases, with 8 bases between them. The CDR3 bases are TGTGCCAGCAGCTTAGATCAGGGTTCTGAAGCTTTCTTT. Translating it yields CASSLDQGSEAFF.

This sequence joins TRBV5-6 and TRBJ1-1; 7 positions match TRBD1. The V and J ends lost 4 bases and 4 bases, in that order; junction bases with no gene match: 4. The CDR3 has 13 residues. Germline CDR1 SGHDT, CDR2 YYEEEE. The chain's CDR3 is CASSGDSLTEAFF. CDR3 in DNA: TGTGCCAGCAGCGGGGACAGTCTCACTGAAGCTTTCTTT.

This chain links TRBV6-5 with TRBJ1-2; D ambiguous. This CDR3 spans 12 amino acids. Germline V lookup: CDR1 MNHEY, CDR2 SVGAGI. V was pared by 6 bases and J by 7 bases, with 12 bases between. CDR3 coding DNA: TGTGCCAGCAGCTTGGGCTATGCTGGCTACACCTTC. This encodes CASSLGYAGYTF.

The chain is built from TRBV30 and TRBJ1-6, with 8 positions matching TRBD1. The CDR3 sequence is 17 residues long. Unmatched junction bases numbered 17, after V lost 4 bases and J lost 9 bases. CDR1 and CDR2 (germline): GTSNPN, SVGIG (reference sequence). The CDR3, as DNA: TGTGCCTGGACCCCGGGGGTGGCAGGGGGCGCGAGTTCACCCCTCCACTTT. It translates to CAWTPGVAGGASSPLHF.

The chain employs TRBV27 and TRBJ1-1; D gene uncertain. Germline CDR1 reads MNHEY; CDR2 reads SMNVEV (reference sequence). This CDR3 is built from 12 residues. The germline V and J ends were trimmed by 3 bases and 8 bases, with 10 bases remaining between them. CDR3 sequence reads: CASSFGPGEAFF. DNA for the CDR3: TGTGCCAGCAGTTTTGGTCCAGGAGAAGCTTTCTTT.

V usage is TRBV5-6 and J usage is TRBJ1-6; D is ambiguous. Germline V lookup: CDR1 SGHDT, CDR2 YYEEEE. The CDR3 has 14 amino acids. Trimming shortened V by 1 base and J by 8 bases, and 10 bases separated the two germline ends. The CDR3, as DNA: TGTGCCAGCAGCTTGCAGGCCGGGGATTCACCCCTCCACTTT. Its protein is CASSLQAGDSPLHF.

The V call is TRBV6-5, the J call TRBJ1-1; D is uncertain. Trimming removed 0 bases from V and 1 base from J, with 9 bases in between. Looked up from germline, CDR1 is MNHEY and CDR2 is SVGAGI. The CDR3 runs to 15 residues. The CDR3 region is CASSYSARRNTEAFF. In DNA form, the CDR3 reads TGTGCCAGCAGTTACTCGGCCAGAAGGAACACTGAAGCTTTCTTT.

The chain combines TRBV5-5 with TRBJ1-2, with D unclear. The germline CDR1 and CDR2 sequences are SGHKS and YYEKEE (reference sequence). The V end lost 4 bases, the J end lost 0 bases, and 19 bases lay between the germline ends. The CDR3 has 17 residues. The CDR3 region is CASSPLPGGLANYGYTF. The CDR3 DNA is TGTGCCAGCAGCCCTCTCCCGGGTGGCCTAGCTAACTATGGCTACACCTTC.

The V call is TRBV3-1 (or the pseudogene TRBV3-2), the J call TRBJ1-1; possibly TRBD1 for D (6 bases). This CDR3 is built from 14 residues. The V and J ends lost 3 bases and 3 bases respectively, with 11 bases between them. Germline V gives CDR1 LGHDT, CDR2 YNNKEL (reference sequence). The CDR3: CASSQGGADTEAFF. DNA for the CDR3: TGTGCCAGCAGCCAGGGGGGGGCGGACACTGAAGCTTTCTTT.

The rearrangement uses TRBV2 and TRBJ1-1; no firm D call. V lost 0 bases and J 1 base, leaving 12 bases between the germline ends. In germline, CDR1 is SNHLY, CDR2 FYNNEI. There are 16 residues in the CDR3. CDR3 sequence reads: CASSEAPSLGNTEAFF. The CDR3 DNA reads TGTGCCAGCAGTGAAGCGCCCTCACTAGGGAACACTGAAGCTTTCTTT.

The rearrangement joins TRBV5-1 to TRBJ2-1; TRBD2 matches 8 bases. From germline, CDR1 is SGHRS and CDR2 YFSETQ. V trimming: 4 bases; J trimming: 7 bases; junction bases outside the gene matches: 7. The CDR3 consists of 14 residues. This CDR3 reads CASSRRGDSNEQFF. CDR3 DNA sequence: TGCGCCAGCAGCAGGCGGGGGGATTCGAATGAGCAGTTCTTC.

This clone was counted only a few times. The chain combines TRBV5-1 with TRBJ1-4, with D tentatively TRBD1 (5 bases). Germline V gene lookup returns CDR1 SGHRS and CDR2 YFSETQ. This CDR3 comprises 16 residues. V gave up 0 bases and J gave up 2 bases, with 11 bases separating them. CDR3 amino acids: CASSLAGGMTNEKLFF. The CDR3 DNA sequence: TGCGCCAGCAGCTTGGCGGGGGGAATGACTAATGAAAAACTGTTTTTT.

The genes are TRBV5-4 and TRBJ2-5, with 13 bases aligning to TRBD2. Per germline, CDR1 SGHNT and CDR2 YYREEE (reference sequence). Germline trimming cut 4 bases from V and 1 base from J; bases unmatched to any gene: 4. CDR3 length: 16 amino acids. CDR3 sequence: CASSLGLAGVQETQYF. CDR3 nucleotide sequence: TGTGCCAGCAGCCTTGGACTAGCGGGGGTCCAAGAGACCCAGTACTTC.